These T cell receptor beta chains were read from a single sample in a study of early T cells in non-severe SARS-CoV-2 infection. TCRdb re-analysed the 5' RACE reads in MiXCR, keeping a single row per CDR3 protein. Among roughly 100,000 distinct CDR3 sequences listed, 13% were seen once. The sample taken for sequencing was whole blood. All receptors derive from an adult who was a healthcare worker with PCR-confirmed SARS-CoV-2 infection or an uninfected control (not recorded which). The CDR3 runs from the conserved cysteine through the conserved F or W. D genes are given only for firm matches. Size is omitted from some rows. Given values are once, few, many or a class for expanded clones.

clone size	V gene	CDR3 length	D gene	J gene	CDR3 protein	CDR3 DNA
many	TRBV28	15	TRBD1	TRBJ2-7	CASSPLGQGSDEQYF	TGTGCCAGCAGTCCCTTGGGACAGGGAAGCGACGAGCAGTACTTC
few	TRBV6-1	16	-	TRBJ1-3	CASSEAVGYTGNTIYF	TGTGCCAGCAGTGAAGCAGTCGGGTATACTGGAAACACCATATATTTT
once	TRBV7-2	15	-	TRBJ1-5	CASSLAPGSDQPQHF	TGTGCCAGCAGCTTAGCGCCAGGGTCGGATCAGCCCCAGCATTTT
-	TRBV20-1	15	TRBD1	TRBJ2-7	CSAAGTGDFGGEQYF	TGCAGTGCTGCCGGGACAGGGGATTTTGGGGGTGAGCAGTACTTC
few	TRBV4-3	15	TRBD2	TRBJ2-3	CASSLAGGNTDTQYF	TGCGCCAGCAGCCTAGCGGGGGGAAATACAGATACGCAGTATTTT
many	TRBV11-2	16	TRBD2	TRBJ2-2	CASSPIAGGNTGELFF	TGTGCCAGCAGCCCAATAGCGGGGGGGAACACCGGGGAGCTGTTTTTT
few	TRBV5-1	15	TRBD2	TRBJ2-1	CASSYRTSGGNEQFF	TGCGCCAGCAGCTATCGGACTAGCGGGGGCAATGAGCAGTTCTTC
few	TRBV27	16	TRBD1	TRBJ1-6	CASSPNRGPYNSPLHF	TGTGCCAGCAGTCCGAACAGGGGGCCCTATAATTCACCCCTCCACTTT
-	TRBV7-9	15	-	TRBJ2-7	CASSSTAGQGNEQYF	TGTGCCAGCAGCTCTACCGCGGGGCAGGGCAACGAGCAGTACTTC
-	TRBV7-6	13	-	TRBJ1-2	CASSPGTNYGYTF	TGTGCCAGCAGCCCGGGGACGAACTATGGCTACACCTTC
many	TRBV11-2	15	TRBD1	TRBJ1-6	CASSTPGQGLSPLHF	TGTGCCAGCAGCACGCCGGGACAGGGCCTTTCACCCCTCCACTTT
-	TRBV20-1	13	-	TRBJ1-1	CSAPRTVNTEAFF	TGCAGTGCTCCCCGGACAGTGAACACTGAAGCTTTCTTT
many	TRBV14	14	-	TRBJ1-6	CASSHPGSSSPLHF	TGTGCCAGCAGCCACCCGGGCTCTAGTTCACCCCTCCACTTT
many	TRBV18	16	-	TRBJ1-1	CASSPYIDGEDTEAFF	TGTGCCAGCTCACCATATATCGACGGGGAGGACACTGAAGCTTTCTTT
-	TRBV9	14	TRBD2	TRBJ2-7	CASSVTSGGYEQYF	TGTGCCAGCAGCGTCACTAGCGGGGGCTACGAGCAGTACTTC
many	TRBV3-1	15	TRBD2	TRBJ2-7	CASSQGAAGGLEQYF	TGTGCCAGCAGCCAAGGGGCAGCGGGGGGACTCGAGCAGTACTTC
few	TRBV6-6	14	TRBD2	TRBJ2-5	CASRPKASGETQYF	TGTGCCAGCAGACCCAAGGCTAGCGGAGAGACCCAGTACTTC
-	TRBV6-6	16	TRBD2	TRBJ2-5	CASSYSVAGGTETQYF	TGTGCCAGCAGTTACTCAGTAGCGGGGGGCACGGAGACCCAGTACTTC
many	TRBV28	16	-	TRBJ2-6	CASSSGVISGANVLTF	TGTGCCAGCAGTTCCGGGGTAATCTCTGGGGCCAACGTCCTGACTTTC
-	TRBV7-9	16	-	TRBJ2-1	CASSSVRDFSYNEQFF	TGTGCCAGCAGCTCCGTCCGGGACTTTTCGTACAATGAGCAGTTCTTC
-	TRBV20-1	14	TRBD2	TRBJ2-4	CSARASGGLDIQYF	TGCAGTGCTAGGGCTAGCGGGGGGTTGGACATTCAGTACTTC
-	TRBV6-2/TRBV6-3	16	-	TRBJ1-5	CASGSGARYGNQPQHF	TGTGCCAGCGGTTCGGGCGCTCGATATGGCAATCAGCCCCAGCATTTT
few	TRBV11-2	15	-	TRBJ1-2	CASSFDRTRGYGYTF	TGTGCCAGCAGCTTTGACAGGACTAGGGGCTATGGCTACACCTTC
many	TRBV28	12	-	TRBJ1-1	CASSLTGGGAFF	TGTGCCAGCAGTCTTACCGGAGGGGGAGCTTTCTTT
many	TRBV11-2	14	TRBD2	TRBJ2-5	CASSYSGGGETQYF	TGTGCCAGCAGCTACAGCGGGGGGGGTGAGACCCAGTACTTC
many	TRBV7-2	16	-	TRBJ1-6	CASSLRNGAVGSPLHF	TGTGCCAGCAGCTTACGAAATGGGGCAGTCGGTTCACCCCTCCACTTT
-	TRBV18	16	TRBD1	TRBJ2-7	CASSPVRTGVAYEQYF	TGTGCCAGCTCACCTGTCCGGACAGGCGTTGCCTACGAGCAGTACTTC
-	TRBV5-6	16	TRBD2	TRBJ2-3	CASSYTSGGRTDTQYF	TGTGCCAGCAGCTATACCAGCGGGGGGCGCACAGATACGCAGTATTTT
few	TRBV19	16	TRBD1	TRBJ1-1	CASSISRDSPNTEAFF	TGTGCCAGTAGTATAAGCCGGGACAGTCCGAACACTGAAGCTTTCTTT
-	TRBV6-2/TRBV6-3	17	-	TRBJ2-4	CASSPTLQGLAKNIQYF	TGTGCCAGCAGCCCTACTCTACAGGGTCTGGCCAAAAACATTCAGTACTTC
-	TRBV29-1	12	TRBD1	TRBJ2-7	CSVGDRLYEQYF	TGCAGCGTTGGGGACAGGCTCTACGAGCAGTACTTC
many	TRBV5-1	16	TRBD1	TRBJ2-7	CASSGGQGVRGYEQYF	TGCGCCAGCAGCGGCGGACAGGGGGTTCGGGGCTACGAGCAGTACTTC
many	TRBV5-6	14	-	TRBJ2-5	CASSLSERQETQYF	TGTGCCAGCAGCTTGTCAGAGCGCCAAGAGACCCAGTACTTC
-	TRBV7-6	14	-	TRBJ2-2	CASSPGLFTGELFF	TGTGCCAGCAGCCCAGGGCTATTCACCGGGGAGCTGTTTTTT
few	TRBV29-1	10	-	TRBJ1-1	CSVVNTEAFF	TGCAGCGTGGTAAACACTGAAGCTTTCTTT
few	TRBV7-8	14	-	TRBJ1-1	CASSLDFRAREAFF	TGTGCCAGCAGCTTAGATTTTAGGGCCCGGGAAGCTTTCTTT
many	TRBV3-1	17	-	TRBJ2-7	CASSQAGAVRRAYEQYF	TGTGCCAGCAGCCAAGCAGGGGCGGTGCGAAGGGCCTACGAGCAGTACTTC
-	TRBV15	15	TRBD1	TRBJ1-1	CATSRDTGGASEAFF	TGTGCCACCAGCAGAGATACAGGGGGGGCGTCTGAAGCTTTCTTT
many	TRBV19	15	TRBD1	TRBJ1-1	CASSTRRQGGTEAFF	TGTGCCAGTAGTACCCGCCGACAGGGCGGAACTGAAGCTTTCTTT
-	TRBV6-5	15	-	TRBJ2-1	CATSLSVSSYNEQFF	TGTGCCACCTCTTTGAGCGTCAGCTCCTACAATGAGCAGTTCTTC
-	TRBV10-2	12	-	TRBJ2-3	CASNRGTDTQYF	TGCGCCAGCAACAGGGGCACAGATACGCAGTATTTT
few	TRBV6-2/TRBV6-3	18	TRBD1	TRBJ2-6	CASTKGVGRGYGANVLTF	TGTGCCAGCACCAAGGGCGTCGGCAGGGGGTATGGGGCCAACGTCCTGACTTTC
-	TRBV28	15	-	TRBJ2-6	CASSRSGPGANVLTF	TGTGCCAGCAGCAGATCAGGGCCCGGGGCCAACGTCCTGACTTTC
-	TRBV7-9	15	TRBD2	TRBJ2-1	CASSHGGGSYNEQFF	TGTGCCAGCAGCCATGGGGGGGGTTCCTACAATGAGCAGTTCTTC
many	TRBV12-3/TRBV12-4	13	-	TRBJ2-3	CASRGPKGDTQYF	TGTGCCAGCAGGGGACCGAAGGGGGATACGCAGTATTTT
many	TRBV28	15	TRBD1	TRBJ1-1	CASSFLVTGGTEAFF	TGTGCCAGCAGTTTCCTTGTGACAGGGGGCACTGAAGCTTTCTTT
many	TRBV29-1	14	TRBD2	TRBJ2-3	CSVAYAGGTDTQYF	TGCAGCGTTGCATATGCGGGGGGCACAGATACGCAGTATTTT
few	TRBV4-1	18	TRBD2	TRBJ2-7	CASSQDSLLAGTSYEQYF	TGCGCCAGCAGCCAAGATAGTTTACTAGCGGGGACCTCCTACGAGCAGTACTTC
many	TRBV6-5	16	TRBD1	TRBJ1-1	CASSYHSGTGGTEAFF	TGTGCCAGCAGTTACCATTCCGGGACAGGGGGAACTGAAGCTTTCTTT
many	TRBV5-1	16	TRBD2	TRBJ2-1	CASSPTSGGAVGEQFF	TGCGCCAGCAGCCCTACTAGCGGGGGGGCCGTTGGTGAGCAGTTCTTC